These T cell receptor beta chains were read from a single sample in a study of CD8 T cells in Susac syndrome. TCRdb processed the immunoSEQ multiplex PCR reads anew with MiXCR; each CDR3 protein has one entry. The sample yields over 300,000 distinct CDR3 sequences, about 92% seen once. The sequenced material came from CD4+ T cells from PBMCs. The receptors derive from a human donor with multiple sclerosis. Each CDR3 is given with its conserved first and last residue. A D gene is named only where the DNA matches it firmly. Rows may omit the clone size; those that give it use once, few, many or a size class.

V	J	D	size	DNA	CDR3
TRBV7-2	TRBJ1-1	.	.	TGTGCCAGCAGCTTTTATCCAGGGAAAGCTTTCTTT	CASSFYPGKAFF
TRBV6-1	TRBJ1-5	.	few	TGTGCCAGCACTCCGGGGGTATGGAGCAATCAGCCCCAGCATTTT	CASTPGVWSNQPQHF
TRBV6-1	TRBJ1-2	TRBD1	.	TGTGCCAGCCGTGGGACAGGGGGAACCTATGGCTACACCTTC	CASRGTGGTYGYTF
TRBV5-1	TRBJ2-1	.	.	TGCGCCAGCAGCTTTTGGGACCCCAGCAATGAGCAGTTCTTC	CASSFWDPSNEQFF
TRBV12-3/TRBV12-4	TRBJ1-5	TRBD1	.	TGTGCCAGCAGACCCACGGGACAGGGACGTCAGCCCCAGCATTTT	CASRPTGQGRQPQHF
TRBV12-3/TRBV12-4	TRBJ1-1	.	.	TGTGCCAGCAGTTTACGTCCTCTAAAAAGGGAGGCCCGCACTGAAGCTTTCTTT	CASSLRPLKREARTEAFF
TRBV6-6	TRBJ2-5	.	.	TGTGCCAGCAGCCGGCTTGGGGGAGTGGGAGAGACCCAGTACTTC	CASSRLGGVGETQYF
TRBV30	TRBJ2-3	.	.	TGTGCCTGGTATACGAGTTATACGCAGTATTTT	CAWYTSYTQYF
TRBV7-9	TRBJ2-7	.	few	TGTGCCAGCAGCTTATTACAGGGCTACGAGCAGTACTTC	CASSLLQGYEQYF
TRBV20-1	TRBJ1-4	.	.	TGCAGTGCCAGACCGATGGGGGAGCTGGATGAAAAACTGTTTTTT	CSARPMGELDEKLFF
TRBV7-2	TRBJ2-3	.	.	TGTGCCAGCAGCCCGGGGGGCGGACTCACAGATACGCAGTATTTT	CASSPGGGLTDTQYF